Listed below are T cell receptor beta chains from one sample, sequenced in a study of shared clonotypes between healthy human individuals. Clones were read by immunoSEQ multiplex PCR, and TCRdb kept only the in-frame ones, dropping some. The sample includes more than 500,000 clones, about 96% seen only once; the top ten take 0.05% to 0.08%. The sample comprised naive CD4+ T cells sorted from blood. The receptors shown here come from a woman in her 30s in good health. Both conserved end residues are part of each CDR3. Fields, in order: clone size, V gene, J gene, D gene, CDR3 DNA, CDR3 protein. The D gene is left open where the match is weak. The size of a clone is reported for some rows only, either as once, few or many, or as a class for expanded clones.

few	TRBV7-9	TRBJ2-6	.	TGTGCCAGCAGCCTCCCCCCCGCAGGGGCCAGCTCTGGGGCCAACGTCCTGACTTTC	CASSLPPAGASSGANVLTF
.	TRBV5-1	TRBJ2-1	TRBD2	TGCGCCAGCAGCACCGGACTAGCGGTCAATGAGCAGTTCTTC	CASSTGLAVNEQFF
.	TRBV10-3	TRBJ2-1	.	TGTGCCATCAAATCGGCGGGAAGCTCCTACAATGAGCAGTTCTTC	CAIKSAGSSYNEQFF
.	TRBV18	TRBJ2-1	TRBD2	TGTGCCAGCTCACCAGGTAGCGGGAGAACGGCCTACAATGAGCAGTTCTTC	CASSPGSGRTAYNEQFF
once	TRBV7-8	TRBJ2-2	TRBD2	TGTGCCAGCAGCCGGACTAGCGGGACCCACGCGAACACCGGGGAGCTGTTTTTT	CASSRTSGTHANTGELFF
.	TRBV5-1	TRBJ2-3	TRBD2	TGCGCCAGCAGCCTCCAGAGAACTAGCGGGAAAGGCACAGATACGCAGTATTTT	CASSLQRTSGKGTDTQYF
.	TRBV23-1	TRBJ2-5	TRBD2	TGCGCCAGCAGTCAGGGGCTAGCGGTCCGAAAGACCCAGTACTTC	CASSQGLAVRKTQYF
.	TRBV5-1	TRBJ2-3	.	TGCGCCAGCAGCTCTAGGGGGGTCCCAGATACGCAGTATTTT	CASSSRGVPDTQYF
.	TRBV10-3	TRBJ2-3	TRBD2	TGTGCCACCGGACTAGCGGGAGCATCAGATACGCAGTATTTT	CATGLAGASDTQYF
.	TRBV9	TRBJ2-7	TRBD1	TGTGCCAGCAGCCCGTGGGGGCCCGTCCAGGGGGCGCGCGAGCAGTACTTC	CASSPWGPVQGAREQYF
.	TRBV4-1	TRBJ2-1	.	TGCGCCAGCAGACGGGCAGGGAAGGACAATGAGCAGTTCTTC	CASRRAGKDNEQFF
once	TRBV5-1	TRBJ2-2	TRBD2	TGCGCCAGCAGCAGGGCGGCGGGGGGCCCGGGGACCGGGGAGCTGTTTTTT	CASSRAAGGPGTGELFF
.	TRBV27	TRBJ1-2	.	TGTGCCAGCAGTGCGGACACGAACTATGGCTACACCTTC	CASSADTNYGYTF
.	TRBV15	TRBJ2-1	TRBD2	TGTGCCACCAGCAGAGGAGCGGGAAGAAGCGATGAGCAGTTCTTC	CATSRGAGRSDEQFF
once	TRBV7-8	TRBJ2-5	.	TGTGCCAGCAGCGTGGGACACTACCAAGAGACCCAGTACTTC	CASSVGHYQETQYF
.	TRBV29-1	TRBJ1-2	.	TGCAGCGTTGTCAACAGAAGGTACGGCTACACCTTC	CSVVNRRYGYTF
.	TRBV6-5	TRBJ2-7	.	TGTGCCAGCAGTTACCGGCGCGGGATGACCTACGAGCAGTACTTC	CASSYRRGMTYEQYF